This TCR beta chain came from a study of long-term antiretroviral therapy in people with HIV. Notes on the study in general: Those clones which expanded before ART made up the dominant part of the repertoire at all time points.

Germline loops: CDR1 SGDLS, CDR2 YYNGEE. Trimming removed 0 bases from V and 4 bases from J, with 14 bases in between. The CDR3 contains 15 residues. Comment on this clone: Its antigen is as yet unknown.

Researchers ran immunoSEQ v3.0 at survey level. TCRdb's copy holds only in-frame clones and misses some; the assay was immunoSEQ multiplex PCR. The table records around 37,000 clones, 65% to 90% of them present only once. At least two post-ART and at least one pre-ART PBMC sample were available for each donor. This chain connects TRBV9 to TRBJ2-7; D not certain. The TCR originated in a man aged 18 to 29 with HIV. The sample here was unsorted PBMCs, taken about 3.5 years after starting antiretroviral therapy. The CDR3: CASSVAPSSTYEQYF. CDR3 nucleotides: TGTGCCAGCAGCGTAGCTCCCTCCAGTACGTACGAGCAGTACTTC.